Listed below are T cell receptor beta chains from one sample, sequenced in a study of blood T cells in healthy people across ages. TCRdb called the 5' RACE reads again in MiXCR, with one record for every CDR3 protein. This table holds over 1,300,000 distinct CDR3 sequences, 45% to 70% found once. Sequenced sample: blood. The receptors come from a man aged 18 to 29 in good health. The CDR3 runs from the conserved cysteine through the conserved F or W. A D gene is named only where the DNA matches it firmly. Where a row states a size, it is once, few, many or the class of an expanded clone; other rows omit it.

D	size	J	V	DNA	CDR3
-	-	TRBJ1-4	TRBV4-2	TGTGCCTGCAGCCAAGATTTCGAGGGCGAGGATGAAAAACTGTTTTTT	CACSQDFEGEDEKLFF
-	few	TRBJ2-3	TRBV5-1	TGCGCCAGCAGCGCCAGCATGGATACGCAGTATTTT	CASSASMDTQYF
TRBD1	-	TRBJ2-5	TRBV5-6	TGTGCCAGCAGCGACATAGGACAGGGGTCCGAGACCCAGTACTTC	CASSDIGQGSETQYF
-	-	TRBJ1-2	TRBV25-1	TGTGCCAGCAGTGGAATCTTTTCGGGAGCTAACTATGGCTACACCTTC	CASSGIFSGANYGYTF
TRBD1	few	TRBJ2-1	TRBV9	TGTGCCAGCAGCGTAGCTACGAACGAAGACAGGGGGCTTTACAATGAGCAGTTCTTC	CASSVATNEDRGLYNEQFF
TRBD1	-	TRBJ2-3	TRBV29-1	TGCAGCGTTGAAGATCTTGAGGACAGGGGAGAGGATACGCAGTATTTT	CSVEDLEDRGEDTQYF
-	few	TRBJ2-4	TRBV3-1	TGCGCCAGCAGCCAAGGGAGAGCTCAGTACTTC	CASSQGRAQYF
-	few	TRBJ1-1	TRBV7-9	TGTGCCAGCAGTCCGTCGGCAACTGAAGCTTTCTTT	CASSPSATEAFF
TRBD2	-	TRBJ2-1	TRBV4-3	TGCGCCAGCAGCCAAGAGTTCGGGGGGTATGAGCAGTTCTTC	CASSQEFGGYEQFF
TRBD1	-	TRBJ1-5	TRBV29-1	TGCAGCGGTGTGCACAGGGGGGCCCAGCATTTT	CSGVHRGAQHF